This note documents a single T cell receptor (beta chain) sequence. This sample was included in a study of CD8 T cells in Susac syndrome. Random hexamers were used to reverse transcribe the RNA input (about 0.45 to 1 ug). One entry per CDR3 protein results from TCRdb running MiXCR on the immunoSEQ multiplex PCR reads. Seen here are around 190,000 distinct CDR3 sequences, roughly 92% observed once, and the top ten hold 0.12%. CDR1 is SQVTM, CDR2 ANQGSEA, per germline. V lost 6 bases and J 8 bases, leaving 7 bases between the germline ends. The CDR3 has 10 residues. The material sequenced was CD4+ T cells from PBMCs. The receptor was isolated from a human donor with Susac syndrome. The gene calls are TRBV29-1 and TRBJ1-4; D is undetermined. CDR3 in amino acids: CSVLGEKLFF. CDR3 nucleotide sequence: TGCAGCGTCCTCGGAGAAAAACTGTTTTTT.